This T cell receptor beta chain was found in a study of blood T cell repertoires in COVID-19. The assay was immunoSEQ multiplex PCR, and TCRdb's table has in-frame clones only and misses some. The sample has 130,000 to 150,000 clones; less than 90% are singletons. The CDR3 has 15 amino acids. Germline V gene lookup returns CDR1 MDHEN and CDR2 SYDVKM. With V trimmed by 2 bases and J by 2 bases, 6 bases remained unmatched. This clone was detected once. The chain couples TRBV28 to TRBJ2-7, with TRBD2 matching over 7 bases. Material: PBMCs or T cells enriched from blood (not recorded which). This clonotype was obtained from a middle-aged man with acute COVID-19. CDR3 coding DNA: TGTGCCAGCAGTTTAATGTCTAGCGGACCCTACGAGCAGTACTTC. Translating it yields CASSLMSSGPYEQYF. The full variable domain, completed using reference TRBV28 and TRBJ2-7, is DVKVTQSSRYLVKRTGEKVFLECVQDMDHENMFWYRQDPGLGLRLIYFSYDVKMKEKGDIPEGYSVSREKKERFSLILESASTNQTSMYLCASSLMSSGPYEQYFGPGTRLTVT.